Each of the 32 T cell receptor beta chains below was sequenced from the same sample in a study of blood T cell repertoires in COVID-19. Data came from immunoSEQ multiplex PCR; TCRdb stores just in-frame clones and leaves some out. This repertoire shows about 210,000 clones, 80% to 90% found once; its top ten account for around 1.5%. Sequenced sample: peripheral blood. Receptors were obtained from a man aged 18 to 35 with active or convalescent COVID-19.

The chain employs TRBV15 and TRBJ2-4; the D gene is possibly TRBD2 (5 bases). The CDR3 has 16 residues. V gave up 0 bases and J gave up 3 bases, with 12 bases separating them. Germline V CDR1 and CDR2: LNHNV, YYDKDF (reference sequence). Here the CDR3 DNA reads TGTGCCACCAGCAGAGATTCAGGCCGGGGCAAAAACATTCAGTACTTC. Translation gives CATSRDSGRGKNIQYF. The entire variable domain, with the rest obtained from reference TRBV15 and TRBJ2-4, is as follows: DAMVIQNPRYQVTQFGKPVTLSCSQTLNHNVMYWYQQKSSQAPKLLFHYYDKDFNNEADTPDNFQSRRPNTSFCFLDIRSPGLGDTAMYLCATSRDSGRGKNIQYFGAGTRLSVL.

V usage is TRBV29-1 and J usage is TRBJ2-7; TRBD2 might be the D (6 bases). There are 11 residues in the CDR3. Germline lookup yields CDR1 SQVTM and CDR2 ANQGSEA. With 5 bases removed from V and 11 bases from J, the gap between germline ends came to 16 bases. In DNA, the CDR3 is TGCAGCGTTCGAACTAGCTTGTCCAAGTACTTC. Protein product: CSVRTSLSKYF.

The chain has TRBV28 and TRBJ2-4; tentatively, D is TRBD2 (6 bases). CDR1 and CDR2 from the germline V gene are MDHEN and SYDVKM. There are 14 residues in the CDR3. V was trimmed by 4 bases and J by 4 bases, leaving 11 bases between them. CDR3 nucleotides: TGTGCCAGCAGTTCAGGAGGGCTTAAAAACATTCAGTACTTC. This sequence encodes CASSSGGLKNIQYF.

Ten or more counts support this clone. This chain connects TRBV10-1 to TRBJ1-3; TRBD1 matches at 8 bases. Trimming removed 4 bases from V and 4 bases from J; junction bases left unmatched: 3. The CDR3 totals 14 residues. Looked up from germline, CDR1 is WNHNN and CDR2 is SYGVQD (reference sequence). This CDR3 is CASSGGQGGNTIYF. The CDR3 DNA is TGCGCCAGCAGTGGTGGACAGGGAGGAAACACCATATATTTT.

This chain uses TRBV4-2 with TRBJ1-2; no reliable D call. The CDR3 is made up of 13 amino acids. Between the trimmed V and J ends, which lost 0 bases and 3 bases, there was a span of 5 bases. Germline V gene lookup returns CDR1 LGHNA and CDR2 YNFKEQ. CDR3 residues: CASSQDTDYGYTF. The DNA for the CDR3 is TGTGCCAGCAGCCAAGACACGGACTATGGCTACACCTTC.

The chain recombines TRBV5-1 with TRBJ2-3; maybe TRBD2 (5 bases). This CDR3 region has 12 residues. The V end lost 0 bases, the J end lost 6 bases, and 5 bases lay between the germline ends. Per germline, CDR1 SGHRS and CDR2 YFSETQ. CDR3 coding DNA: TGCGCCAGCAGCTTGGTAGCGGATACGCAGTATTTT. This encodes CASSLVADTQYF.

The chain joins TRBV14 to TRBJ2-1, with 7 bases that match TRBD2. Germline V gene data show CDR1 as SGHDN and CDR2 as FVKESK. The CDR3 runs 16 residues. V dropped 4 bases and J dropped 5; count of bases not matched to a gene: 11. The CDR3 loop reads CASSLPRTRPHNEQFF. The CDR3 nucleotides are TGTGCCAGCAGCCTTCCGAGGACTAGACCCCACAATGAGCAGTTCTTC. The full variable domain, with the rest looked up from reference TRBV14 and TRBJ2-1, is EAGVTQFPSHSVIEKGQTVTLRCDPISGHDNLYWYRRVMGKEIKFLLHFVKESKQDESGMPNNRFLAERTGGTYSTLKVQPAELEDSGVYFCASSLPRTRPHNEQFFGPGTRLTVL.

The rearrangement joins TRBV25-1 to TRBJ1-3; 9 bases map to TRBD1. The germline V gene encodes CDR1 MGHDK and CDR2 SYGVNS. The CDR3 runs 17 residues. Unmatched junction bases numbered 11, after V lost 2 bases and J lost 6 bases. The CDR3 loop reads CASSERRGTGRENTIYF. In DNA form, the CDR3 reads TGTGCCAGCAGTGAACGCCGAGGGACAGGGCGCGAAAACACCATATATTTT.

The chain carries TRBV6-5 and TRBJ2-7; TRBD2 agrees at 10 bases. V shed 2 bases, J shed 4 bases, and the junction held 5 bases outside the gene matches. The CDR3 is 15 residues long. Germline CDR1 MNHEY, CDR2 SVGAGI. CDR3 sequence: CASSYRLAGAYEQYF. The CDR3 coding sequence is TGTGCCAGCAGTTACCGGCTAGCGGGGGCTTACGAGCAGTACTTC.

CDR3 sequence reads: CSAVTGSPGTEAFF. The CDR3 DNA sequence: TGCAGCGCCGTTACCGGGTCTCCGGGGACTGAAGCTTTCTTT. The V gene is TRBV29-1, the J gene TRBJ1-1; D is ambiguous. There are 14 residues in the CDR3. V dropped 7 bases and J dropped 5 bases, with 20 bases sitting between them. The V gene's germline CDR1 is SQVTM and CDR2 ANQGSEA.

The chain recombines TRBV7-9 with TRBJ2-1; 10 positions agree with TRBD2. CDR1 and CDR2 (germline): SEHNR, FQNEAQ (reference sequence). V dropped 4 bases and J dropped 7; count of bases not matched to a gene: 10. The CDR3 extends over 16 amino acids. For the CDR3, the DNA is TGTGCCAGCAGCTCCCCCGGAGCGGGAGGGCCAAATGAGCAGTTCTTC. It specifies CASSSPGAGGPNEQFF.

The chain recombines TRBV19 with TRBJ1-1; 7 bases map to TRBD1. Germline V gives CDR1 LNHDA, CDR2 SQIVND (reference sequence). CDR3 length: 16 amino acids. Losses at the gene ends were 8 bases for V and 4 bases for J; bases not matched to a gene: 16. The CDR3 DNA is TGTGCCAGTTCTTCACAGGGACAGACGACGATCACTGAAGCTTTCTTT. Protein: CASSSQGQTTITEAFF.

J is TRBJ2-2 and V is TRBV28; 8 bases line up with TRBD2. Trimming at V came to 4 bases and at J to 4 bases, leaving 14 bases not matched to a gene. This CDR3 contains 18 residues. Per the germline V gene, CDR1 is MDHEN and CDR2 is SYDVKM. The CDR3 coding sequence is TGTGCCAGCAGTTCCCCTTCCCGGGCGGGAGGATCCACCGGGGAGCTGTTTTTT. Translated: CASSSPSRAGGSTGELFF. Supplemented by reference TRBV28 and TRBJ2-2, the full variable domain reads DVKVTQSSRYLVKRTGEKVFLECVQDMDHENMFWYRQDPGLGLRLIYFSYDVKMKEKGDIPEGYSVSREKKERFSLILESASTNQTSMYLCASSSPSRAGGSTGELFFGEGSRLTVL.

The chain carries TRBV5-1 and TRBJ2-3; D is uncertain. Trimming removed 3 bases from V and 1 base from J, with 12 bases in between. The germline V gene encodes CDR1 SGHRS and CDR2 YFSETQ. This CDR3 region has 15 residues. In nucleotides, the CDR3 is TGCGCCAGCAGCTCCCCTCAGGCAGGCACAGATACGCAGTATTTT. Translating it yields CASSSPQAGTDTQYF. Drawing the rest from reference TRBV5-1 and TRBJ2-3, the complete variable domain is KAGVTQTPRYLIKTRGQQVTLSCSPISGHRSVSWYQQTPGQGLQFLFEYFSETQRNKGNFPGRFSGRQFSNSRSEMNVSTLELGDSALYLCASSSPQAGTDTQYFGPGTRLTVL.

Here the CDR3 DNA reads TGTGCCATCGGCGCCGGGACAAGTTACAATGAGCAGTTCTTC. It translates to CAIGAGTSYNEQFF. The genes are TRBV10-3 and TRBJ2-1, with TRBD1 as a possible D gene (6 bases). Germline V CDR1 and CDR2: ENHRY, SYGVKD. V lost 8 bases, J lost 4 bases, and 15 bases lay in between. There are 14 residues in the CDR3.

This clone was detected a few times. The chain is built from TRBV5-5 and TRBJ1-5; D is perhaps TRBD1 (6 bases). The CDR3 totals 13 residues. The V and J ends lost 7 bases and 5 bases respectively, with 13 bases between them. Germline V gene lookup returns CDR1 SGHKS and CDR2 YYEKEE (reference sequence). CDR3 loop: CASGPGGHQPQHF. CDR3 in DNA: TGTGCCAGCGGCCCCGGGGGGCATCAGCCCCAGCATTTT.

The V call is TRBV19, the J call TRBJ2-2, with D unresolved. Germline V lookup: CDR1 LNHDA, CDR2 SQIVND (reference sequence). The CDR3 is 13 residues long. The ends were cut back, 4 bases at V and 8 bases at J, with 11 bases in the middle. The CDR3 DNA is TGTGCCAGTAGTAGTCAGACGGGTGGGGAGCTGTTTTTT. Protein: CASSSQTGGELFF.

This rearrangement joins TRBV2 to TRBJ2-7; no firm D call. Germline CDR1 and CDR2: SNHLY and FYNNEI. The CDR3 is 14 residues long. The ends were cut back, 2 bases at V and 3 bases at J, with 11 bases in the middle. The CDR3 sequence: CASSELLEVYEQYF. DNA for the CDR3: TGTGCCAGCAGTGAATTGCTAGAAGTCTACGAGCAGTACTTC.

The chain couples TRBV7-2 to TRBJ1-2; TRBD1 agrees at 10 bases. The CDR3 length is 15 residues. V lost 5 bases to trimming and J lost 3 bases; unmatched junction nucleotides: 6. Per the germline V gene, CDR1 is SGHTA and CDR2 is FQGNSA. The CDR3 nucleotides read TGTGCCAGCAGCAAAAGACAGGGGGCGCACTATGGCTACACCTTC. It translates to CASSKRQGAHYGYTF.

This clone has a single count. The chain is built from TRBV19 and TRBJ1-1; tentatively, D is TRBD1 (5 bases). Germline loops: CDR1 LNHDA, CDR2 SQIVND (reference sequence). V was trimmed by 6 bases and J by 4 bases, leaving 15 bases between them. The CDR3 length is 14 residues. The CDR3 here is CASSSHGGLTEAFF. CDR3 sequence (DNA): TGTGCCAGTAGCTCCCATGGGGGACTCACTGAAGCTTTCTTT.

The chain couples TRBV5-4 to TRBJ2-7; the match to TRBD1 covers 12 bases. Germline V gene lookup returns CDR1 SGHNT and CDR2 YYREEE (reference sequence). V was clipped by 6 bases and J by 7 bases; unmatched bases: 8. The CDR3 has 14 residues. The CDR3 coding sequence is TGTGCCAGCACCGGGGGGACAGGGGGCGGAGAGCAGTACTTC. It specifies CASTGGTGGGEQYF.

J is TRBJ1-3 and V is TRBV5-1; unclear D gene. This CDR3 spans 15 amino acids. The V and J ends lost 4 bases and 0 bases respectively, with 11 bases between them. Germline CDR1 SGHRS, CDR2 YFSETQ. The CDR3, as DNA: TGCGCCAGCAGCCCCTCCGTTTACTCTGGAAACACCATATATTTT. Protein product: CASSPSVYSGNTIYF.

This chain connects TRBV4-3 to TRBJ2-1; 9 bases line up with TRBD2. The germline V gene encodes CDR1 LGHNA and CDR2 YSLEER. V shed 4 bases, J shed 9 bases, and the junction held 13 bases outside the gene matches. The CDR3 consists of 16 residues. The CDR3 is CASSREGGRDKSEQFF. The CDR3 DNA follows: TGCGCCAGCAGCCGGGAAGGCGGGAGGGATAAGAGTGAGCAGTTCTTC.

The chain is built from TRBV6-1 and TRBJ2-1, with TRBD2 identical over 7 bases. The V gene end was trimmed by 0 bases and the J gene end by 1 base; junction bases not matched to a gene: 9. This CDR3 has 18 residues. Germline V gene sequence: CDR1 MNHNS, CDR2 SASEGT. CDR3 sequence: CASSEARWAGDSYNEQFF. DNA for the CDR3: TGTGCCAGCAGTGAAGCGCGTTGGGCGGGGGATTCCTACAATGAGCAGTTCTTC.

The CDR3: CSASESLAQGTNEQFF. CDR3 sequence (DNA): TGCAGTGCTAGTGAGTCCCTAGCGCAGGGTACCAATGAGCAGTTCTTC. The V gene is TRBV20-1, the J gene TRBJ2-1; tentatively, D is TRBD2 (6 bases). Trimming pared 3 bases from V and 6 bases from J, leaving 21 bases between. This CDR3 is 16 amino acids long. CDR1 is DFQATT and CDR2 is SNEGSKA in the germline V gene (reference sequence).

In this sample, this clone turned up once. The chain joins TRBV5-6 to TRBJ2-7; 9 positions match TRBD1. CDR3 length: 16 amino acids. With V trimmed by 0 bases and J by 3 bases, 7 bases remained unmatched. Per germline, CDR1 SGHDT and CDR2 YYEEEE. Here the CDR3 DNA reads TGTGCCAGCAGCTTGGCCAGGGGACAGGGTCTCTACGAGCAGTACTTC. It translates to CASSLARGQGLYEQYF.

The rearrangement links TRBV29-1 to TRBJ2-7; no reliable D call. The V gene's germline CDR1 is SQVTM and CDR2 ANQGSEA. CDR3 length: 14 amino acids. The V end was cut by 0 bases, the J end by 1 base, with 10 bases between. The CDR3 reads CSVEENGGSYEQYF. Written as DNA, the CDR3 is TGCAGCGTTGAAGAGAACGGTGGTTCCTACGAGCAGTACTTC.

The V call is TRBV6-4, the J call TRBJ2-2; 9 bases agree with TRBD2. The length of the CDR3 is 16 residues. Trimming cost V 3 bases and J 1 base; bases outside gene matches: 3. The germline V gene has CDR1 MRHNA and CDR2 SNTAGT. The CDR3 nucleotides read TGTGCCAGCAGTGAATTAGCGGGGGTGAACACCGGGGAGCTGTTTTTT. Protein: CASSELAGVNTGELFF.

The rearrangement links TRBV12-5 to TRBJ1-1; 10 bases are a match to TRBD1. The CDR3 sequence is 15 residues long. V was clipped by 6 bases and J by 4 bases; unmatched bases: 8. Germline V gives CDR1 LGHNT, CDR2 FRNRAP. Here the CDR3 reads CASGGTGVIGTEAFF. CDR3 coding DNA: TGTGCTAGTGGGGGGACAGGGGTTATAGGCACTGAAGCTTTCTTT.

This clone was recorded at least ten times. V gene TRBV7-9 combines with J gene TRBJ2-2; 7 positions match TRBD1. This CDR3 is built from 16 residues. The junction had 8 bases not matched to a gene; V was cut back by 5 bases and J by 2 bases. Germline CDR1 SEHNR, CDR2 FQNEAQ (reference sequence). CDR3 nucleotide sequence: TGTGCCAGCAGCCCTACCACAGGGGACAACACCGGGGAGCTGTTTTTT. Its protein is CASSPTTGDNTGELFF.

The chain joins TRBV7-2 to TRBJ2-5; D gene unclear. The CDR3 extends over 11 amino acids. Looked up from germline, CDR1 is SGHTA and CDR2 is FQGNSA. Trimming shortened V by 5 bases and J by 1 base, and 2 bases separated the two germline ends. This CDR3 is CASSLQETQYF. CDR3 coding DNA: TGTGCCAGCAGCCTCCAAGAGACCCAGTACTTC.

J is TRBJ2-3 and V is TRBV19, with 8 bases that match TRBD2. The CDR3 extends over 15 amino acids. Germline values: CDR1 LNHDA, CDR2 SQIVND (reference sequence). With 8 bases clipped from V and 5 bases from J, the junction kept 12 bases outside the gene matches. This chain's CDR3 is CASGAGGGILDTQYF. The CDR3 DNA is TGTGCCAGTGGTGCTGGCGGGGGGATTTTAGATACGCAGTATTTT. Looking up the rest from reference TRBV19 and TRBJ2-3 gives the full variable domain: DGGITQSPKYLFRKEGQNVTLSCEQNLNHDAMYWYRQDPGQGLRLIYYSQIVNDFQKGDIAEGYSVSREKKESFPLTVTSAQKNPTAFYLCASGAGGGILDTQYFGPGTRLTVL.